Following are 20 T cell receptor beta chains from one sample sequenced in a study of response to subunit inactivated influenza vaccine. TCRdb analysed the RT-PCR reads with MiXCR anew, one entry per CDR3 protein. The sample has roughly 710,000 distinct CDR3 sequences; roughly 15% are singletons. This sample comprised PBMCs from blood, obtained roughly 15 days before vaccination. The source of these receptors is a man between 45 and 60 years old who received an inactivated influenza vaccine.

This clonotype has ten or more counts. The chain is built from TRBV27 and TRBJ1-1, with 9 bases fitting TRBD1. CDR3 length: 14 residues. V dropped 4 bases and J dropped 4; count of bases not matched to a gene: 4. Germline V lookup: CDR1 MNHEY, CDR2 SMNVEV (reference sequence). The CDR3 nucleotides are TGTGCCAGCAGTTGGGGACAGGGAGGCACTGAAGCTTTCTTT. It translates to CASSWGQGGTEAFF.

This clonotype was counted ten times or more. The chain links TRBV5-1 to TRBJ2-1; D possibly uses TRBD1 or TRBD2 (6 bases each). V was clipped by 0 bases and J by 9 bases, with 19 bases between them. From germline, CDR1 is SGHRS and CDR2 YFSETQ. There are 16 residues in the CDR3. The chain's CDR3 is CASSLEGPTSRGEQFF. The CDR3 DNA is TGCGCCAGCAGCTTGGAGGGGCCTACTAGCAGGGGTGAGCAGTTCTTC.

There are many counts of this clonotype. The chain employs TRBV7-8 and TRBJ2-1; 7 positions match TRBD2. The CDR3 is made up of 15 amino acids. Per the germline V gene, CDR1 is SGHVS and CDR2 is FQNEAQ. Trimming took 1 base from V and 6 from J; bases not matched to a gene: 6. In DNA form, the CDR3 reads TGTGCCAGCAGCTTAGTAGCTAGCGGAGTCAATGAGCAGTTCTTC. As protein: CASSLVASGVNEQFF.

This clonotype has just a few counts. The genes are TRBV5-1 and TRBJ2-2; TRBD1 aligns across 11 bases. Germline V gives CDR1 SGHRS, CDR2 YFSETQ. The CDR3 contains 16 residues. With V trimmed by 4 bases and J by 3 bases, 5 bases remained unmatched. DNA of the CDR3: TGCGCCAGCAGCATCAGGACAGGGGGCTACACCGGGGAGCTGTTTTTT. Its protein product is CASSIRTGGYTGELFF.

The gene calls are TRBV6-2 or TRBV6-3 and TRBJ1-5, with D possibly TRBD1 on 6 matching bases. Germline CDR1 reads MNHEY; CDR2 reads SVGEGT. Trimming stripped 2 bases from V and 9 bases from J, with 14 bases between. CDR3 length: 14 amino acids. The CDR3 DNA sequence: TGTGCCAGCAGTTACCCGACAGGTCAAGGGCCCCAGCATTTT. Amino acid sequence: CASSYPTGQGPQHF.

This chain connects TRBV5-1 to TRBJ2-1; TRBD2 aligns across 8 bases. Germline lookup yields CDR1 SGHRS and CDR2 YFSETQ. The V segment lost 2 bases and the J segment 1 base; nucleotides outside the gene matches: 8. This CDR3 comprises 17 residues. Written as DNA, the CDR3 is TGCGCCAGCAGCTTAAGCGGGAGCCCTCTATCCTACAATGAGCAGTTCTTC. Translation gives CASSLSGSPLSYNEQFF. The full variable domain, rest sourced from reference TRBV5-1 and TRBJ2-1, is KAGVTQTPRYLIKTRGQQVTLSCSPISGHRSVSWYQQTPGQGLQFLFEYFSETQRNKGNFPGRFSGRQFSNSRSEMNVSTLELGDSALYLCASSLSGSPLSYNEQFFGPGTRLTVL.

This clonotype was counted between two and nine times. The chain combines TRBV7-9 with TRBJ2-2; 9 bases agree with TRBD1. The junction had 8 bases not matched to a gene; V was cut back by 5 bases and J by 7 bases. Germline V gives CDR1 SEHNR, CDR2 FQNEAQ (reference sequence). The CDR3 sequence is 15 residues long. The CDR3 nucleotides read TGTGCCAGCAGCGACCGGACAGGGGTCTTCGGGGAGCTGTTTTTT. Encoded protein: CASSDRTGVFGELFF.

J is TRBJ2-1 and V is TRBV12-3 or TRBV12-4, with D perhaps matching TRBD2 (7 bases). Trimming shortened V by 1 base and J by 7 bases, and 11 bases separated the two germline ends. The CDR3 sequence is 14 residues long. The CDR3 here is CASSLEGGANEQFF. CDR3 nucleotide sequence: TGTGCCAGCAGTTTAGAAGGGGGGGCAAATGAGCAGTTCTTC.

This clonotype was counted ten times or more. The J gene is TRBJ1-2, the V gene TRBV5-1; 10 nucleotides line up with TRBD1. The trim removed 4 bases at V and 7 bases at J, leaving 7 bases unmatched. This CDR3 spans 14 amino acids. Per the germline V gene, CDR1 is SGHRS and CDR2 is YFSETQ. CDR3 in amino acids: CASSERTGGFGYTF. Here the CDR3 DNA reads TGCGCCAGCAGCGAACGGACAGGGGGTTTTGGCTACACCTTC.

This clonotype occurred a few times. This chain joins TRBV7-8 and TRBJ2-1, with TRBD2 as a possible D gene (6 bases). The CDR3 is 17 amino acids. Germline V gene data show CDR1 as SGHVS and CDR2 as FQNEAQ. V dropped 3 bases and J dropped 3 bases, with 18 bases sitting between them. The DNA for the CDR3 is TGTGCCAGCAGCTTGTCCCTTTTGGGCGGGATCTACAATGAGCAGTTCTTC. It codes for CASSLSLLGGIYNEQFF.

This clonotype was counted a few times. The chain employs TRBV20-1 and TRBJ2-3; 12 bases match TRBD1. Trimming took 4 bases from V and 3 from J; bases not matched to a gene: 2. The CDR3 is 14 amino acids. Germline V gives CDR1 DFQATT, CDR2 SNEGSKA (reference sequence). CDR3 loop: CSATGQGATDTQYF. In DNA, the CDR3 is TGCAGTGCTACGGGACAGGGGGCGACAGATACGCAGTATTTT.

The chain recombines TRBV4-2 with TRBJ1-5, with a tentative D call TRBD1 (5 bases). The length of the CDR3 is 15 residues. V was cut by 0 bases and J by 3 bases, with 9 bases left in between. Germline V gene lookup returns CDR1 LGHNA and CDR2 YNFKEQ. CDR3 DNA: TGTGCCAGCAGCCAAGATCGGGACGCCAATCAGCCCCAGCATTTT. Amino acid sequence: CASSQDRDANQPQHF.

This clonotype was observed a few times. The CDR3 loop reads CSARDRRKGGSGANVLTF. CDR3 bases: TGCAGTGCTAGAGATCGTCGGAAAGGAGGCTCTGGGGCCAACGTCCTGACTTTC. This chain uses TRBV20-1 with TRBJ2-6; D might be TRBD2 (5 bases). Trimming took off 0 bases at V and 0 bases at J, with 15 bases between the two ends. The CDR3 loop spans 18 amino acids. Germline V gene sequence: CDR1 DFQATT, CDR2 SNEGSKA (reference sequence).

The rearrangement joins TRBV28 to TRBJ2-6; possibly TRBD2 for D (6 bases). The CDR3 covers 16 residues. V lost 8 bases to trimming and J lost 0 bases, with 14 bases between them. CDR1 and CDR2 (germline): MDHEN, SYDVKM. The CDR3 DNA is TGTGCCAGCGGGGGGTTACTTCCCTCTGGGGCCAACGTCCTGACTTTC. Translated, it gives CASGGLLPSGANVLTF. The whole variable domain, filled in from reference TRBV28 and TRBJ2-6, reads DVKVTQSSRYLVKRTGEKVFLECVQDMDHENMFWYRQDPGLGLRLIYFSYDVKMKEKGDIPEGYSVSREKKERFSLILESASTNQTSMYLCASGGLLPSGANVLTFGAGSRLTVL.

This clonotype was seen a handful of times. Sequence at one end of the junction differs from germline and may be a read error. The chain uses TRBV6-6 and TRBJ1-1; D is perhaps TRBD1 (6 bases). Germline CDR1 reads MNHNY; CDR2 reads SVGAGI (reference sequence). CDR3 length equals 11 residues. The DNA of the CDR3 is TGTGCCCGCAGGACAGATATTGAAGCTTTCTTT. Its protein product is CARRTDIEAFF.

The CDR3 loop reads CSARLAGGSGEQYF. Here the CDR3 DNA reads TGCAGTGCTCGACTAGCGGGGGGGAGTGGCGAGCAGTACTTC. The chain employs TRBV20-1 and TRBJ2-7, with 14 bases lining up with TRBD2. Trimming cost V 5 bases and J 6 bases; bases outside gene matches: 6. CDR1 and CDR2 from the germline V gene are DFQATT and SNEGSKA (reference sequence). The CDR3 contains 14 residues.

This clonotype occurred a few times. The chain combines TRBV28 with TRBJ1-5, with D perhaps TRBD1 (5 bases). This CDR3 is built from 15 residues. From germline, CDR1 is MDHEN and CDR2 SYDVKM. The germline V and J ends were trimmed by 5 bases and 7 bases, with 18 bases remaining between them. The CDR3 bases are TGTGCCAGCAGTCCTAGGGGAGTAAGAGGGCAGCCCCAGCATTTT. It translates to CASSPRGVRGQPQHF.

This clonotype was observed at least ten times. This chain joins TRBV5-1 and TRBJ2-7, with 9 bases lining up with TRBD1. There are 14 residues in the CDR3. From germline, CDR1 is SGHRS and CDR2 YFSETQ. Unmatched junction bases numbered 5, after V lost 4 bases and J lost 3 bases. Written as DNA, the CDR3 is TGCGCCAGCAGCCACGGACAGGGGAACTACGAGCAGTACTTC. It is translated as CASSHGQGNYEQYF.

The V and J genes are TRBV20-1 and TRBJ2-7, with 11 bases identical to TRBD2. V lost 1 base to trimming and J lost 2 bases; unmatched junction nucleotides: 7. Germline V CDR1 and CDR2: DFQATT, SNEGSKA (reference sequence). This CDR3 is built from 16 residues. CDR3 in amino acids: CSARGIPTSGAYEQYF. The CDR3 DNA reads TGCAGTGCTAGAGGGATTCCGACTAGCGGGGCCTACGAGCAGTACTTC.

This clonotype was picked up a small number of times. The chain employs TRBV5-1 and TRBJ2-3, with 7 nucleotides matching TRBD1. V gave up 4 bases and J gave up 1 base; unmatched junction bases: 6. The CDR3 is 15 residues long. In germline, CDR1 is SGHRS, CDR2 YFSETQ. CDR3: CASSPGQDGTDTQYF. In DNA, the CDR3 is TGCGCCAGCAGCCCAGGACAGGACGGCACAGATACGCAGTATTTT.